This TCR beta chain appears in the sequencing data of a study of vaccination effects on CD4 cells after COVID-19. Background on the study: After the second dose, samples were taken at median day 72. Peptides at around 9.9 ug/ml and IL-2 at about 10 IU/ml were added to two million PBMC per well.

Study observations and caveats: Pronounced clonal contraction occurred in clones induced by infection and by vaccine late after vaccination.

The CDR3 spans 16 residues. V was pared by 6 bases and J by 0 bases, with 8 bases of the junction left unmatched. Germline CDR1 is SGHVS and CDR2 is FNYEAQ. Assay: immunoSEQ multiplex PCR; the TCRdb copy retains only in-frame clones and omits some. Of tens of thousands of clones in the sample, just under 75% are singletons; the top ten hold 2% to 2.5%. Cells that had been cultured for about 10 days were the source of isolated CD4+ T cells. Vaccine administered to participants consisted of two doses of either BNT162b2 or mRNA-1273. Nucleocapsid antibodies were negative in the vaccine recipients, who had never had SARS-CoV-2 infection. This clone has a handful of counts. The antigen remains undetermined.

The specimen was CD4+ T cells from PBMCs cultured without peptide, collected after COVID-19 vaccination. V and J are TRBV7-6 and TRBJ1-3, with 7 bases identical to TRBD1. The receptor's source is a human donor who received a COVID-19 vaccine. CDR3 protein: CASSPGTALSGNTIYF. CDR3 DNA sequence: TGTGCCAGCAGTCCAGGGACAGCGCTCTCTGGAAACACCATATATTTT. The complete variable domain, with remaining parts taken from reference TRBV7-6 and TRBJ1-3, reads GAGVSQSPRYKVTKRGQDVALRCDPISGHVSLYWYRQALGQGPEFLTYFNYEAQQDKSGLPNDRFSAERPEGSISTLTIQRTEQRDSAMYRCASSPGTALSGNTIYFGEGSWLTVV.